The 21 T cell receptor beta chains reported below all come from one sample, sequenced in a study of shared clonotypes between healthy human individuals. Naive CD8 populations comprised CD45RO-negative cells positively selected for CCR7, excluding terminally differentiated effector memory CD45RA+ cells. Assay: immunoSEQ multiplex PCR; the TCRdb copy retains only in-frame clones and omits some. In the table there are more than 500,000 clones, approximately 95% of which are singletons. The sample consisted of naive CD8+ T cells sorted from blood. The source of these receptors is a woman aged 25 to 39 in good health.

The chain recombines TRBV7-9 with TRBJ2-2; a possible D gene is TRBD2 (6 bases). CDR1 is SEHNR, CDR2 FQNEAQ, per germline (reference sequence). The CDR3 has 12 amino acids. Trimming shortened V by 6 bases and J by 8 bases, and 10 bases separated the two germline ends. Written as DNA, the CDR3 is TGTGCCAGCAGTTCTAGCGTGGGGGAGCTGTTTTTT. Amino acids: CASSSSVGELFF.

This chain joins TRBV7-9 and TRBJ2-7; D might be TRBD2 (6 bases). The germline V and J ends were trimmed by 5 bases and 1 base, with 18 bases remaining between them. This CDR3 has 16 amino acids. Germline V CDR1 and CDR2: SEHNR, FQNEAQ (reference sequence). CDR3 nucleotide sequence: TGTGCCAGCAGCCTCTTTGCGGGAAGTGCGTCCTACGAGCAGTACTTC. It translates to CASSLFAGSASYEQYF. Full variable domain (remainder filled in from reference TRBV7-9 and TRBJ2-7): DTGVSQNPRHKITKRGQNVTFRCDPISEHNRLYWYRQTLGQGPEFLTYFQNEAQLEKSRLLSDRFSAERPKGSFSTLEIQRTEQGDSAMYLCASSLFAGSASYEQYFGPGTRLTVT.

V usage is TRBV7-9 and J usage is TRBJ2-7, with a tentative D call TRBD1 (6 bases). The CDR3 covers 16 residues. V lost 5 bases and J lost 1, with 18 bases in between. The germline gives CDR1 SEHNR, CDR2 FQNEAQ (reference sequence). The CDR3 DNA reads TGTGCCAGCAGCCCCCCAACAGGGCCAAGATCCTACGAGCAGTACTTC. Amino acid sequence: CASSPPTGPRSYEQYF.

A remark on this clone: This same CDR3 is encoded by further DNA sequences in the sample. This chain uses TRBV27 with TRBJ2-3; D not resolved. Germline V gene data show CDR1 as MNHEY and CDR2 as SMNVEV (reference sequence). Trimming pared 3 bases from V and 0 bases from J, leaving 4 bases between. CDR3 length: 13 residues. DNA of the CDR3: TGTGCCAGCAGTTTCGCCAGCACAGATACGCAGTATTTT. This encodes CASSFASTDTQYF.

V usage is TRBV28 and J usage is TRBJ2-3; TRBD2 is a possible D gene (6 bases). Trimming stripped 6 bases from V and 4 bases from J, with 20 bases between. The CDR3 has 16 amino acids. Germline V lookup: CDR1 MDHEN, CDR2 SYDVKM. CDR3 DNA: TGTGCCAGCAGCCCCACATTTGGAGGGGCCTCAGATACGCAGTATTTT. Translating gives CASSPTFGGASDTQYF. The full variable domain, with the rest looked up from reference TRBV28 and TRBJ2-3, is DVKVTQSSRYLVKRTGEKVFLECVQDMDHENMFWYRQDPGLGLRLIYFSYDVKMKEKGDIPEGYSVSREKKERFSLILESASTNQTSMYLCASSPTFGGASDTQYFGPGTRLTVL.

The rearrangement links TRBV14 to TRBJ2-7; D could derive from TRBD1 or TRBD2 (5 bases each). The V gene's germline CDR1 is SGHDN and CDR2 FVKESK. The CDR3 is 15 amino acids. Trimming cost V 2 bases and J 5 bases, with 16 bases left between them. The CDR3 DNA follows: TGTGCCAGCAGCCAAAGGCCTGGGGGTGTGGACGAGCAGTACTTC. Its protein is CASSQRPGGVDEQYF. The full variable domain, its missing parts supplied by reference TRBV14 and TRBJ2-7, is EAGVTQFPSHSVIEKGQTVTLRCDPISGHDNLYWYRRVMGKEIKFLLHFVKESKQDESGMPNNRFLAERTGGTYSTLKVQPAELEDSGVYFCASSQRPGGVDEQYFGPGTRLTVT.

The chain employs TRBV14 and TRBJ1-1; the D is unclear. This CDR3 is 13 amino acids long. Germline V CDR1 and CDR2: SGHDN, FVKESK. V lost 0 bases and J 6 bases, leaving 8 bases between the germline ends. The CDR3 DNA sequence: TGTGCCAGCAGCCAAGATCGGAGGGCTGAAGCTTTCTTT. It is translated as CASSQDRRAEAFF.

The chain has TRBV30 and TRBJ2-1; the D is unclear. CDR1 and CDR2 (germline): GTSNPN, SVGIG (reference sequence). The CDR3 runs to 13 residues. Trimming shortened V by 2 bases and J by 6 bases, and 11 bases separated the two germline ends. CDR3 residues: CAWSSFASNEQFF. CDR3 bases: TGTGCCTGGAGTTCATTTGCCAGCAATGAGCAGTTCTTC.

The rearrangement links TRBV5-4 to TRBJ2-1; D is unclear. The CDR3 is made up of 13 amino acids. Germline values: CDR1 SGHNT, CDR2 YYREEE (reference sequence). V was clipped by 4 bases and J by 11 bases, with 16 bases between them. The CDR3 here is CASSQGEGGKQFF. The DNA of the CDR3 is TGTGCCAGCAGCCAAGGAGAAGGCGGTAAGCAGTTCTTC.

This rearrangement joins TRBV13 to TRBJ2-2; no clear D. This CDR3 has 13 residues. With 2 bases removed from V and 4 bases from J, the gap between germline ends came to 5 bases. Germline loops: CDR1 PRHDT, CDR2 FYEKMQ (reference sequence). CDR3 protein: CASSLLSTGELFF. As DNA, the CDR3 is TGTGCCAGCAGCTTACTATCCACCGGGGAGCTGTTTTTT.

The rearrangement joins TRBV15 to TRBJ2-7, with D unclear. V lost 2 bases to trimming and J lost 1 base, with 18 bases between them. Germline CDR1 and CDR2: LNHNV and YYDKDF (reference sequence). The CDR3 loop spans 17 amino acids. The chain's CDR3 is CATSRPPDTASSYEQYF. CDR3 DNA: TGTGCCACCAGCAGACCACCAGACACCGCATCTTCCTACGAGCAGTACTTC.

This sequence joins TRBV30 and TRBJ1-1; D remains unclear. Deletions cut 5 bases from V and 1 base from J, with 8 bases between. Germline lookup yields CDR1 GTSNPN and CDR2 SVGIG (reference sequence). This CDR3 comprises 12 residues. The CDR3 DNA follows: TGTGCCTGGCACGATGGGAACACTGAAGCTTTCTTT. This translates into CAWHDGNTEAFF.

This clone has more than one count but fewer than ten. In the same sample, other DNA sequences code for this CDR3. The rearrangement joins TRBV4-1 to TRBJ1-5; unclear D gene. This CDR3 is built from 15 residues. Germline CDR1 reads MGHRA; CDR2 reads YSYEKL. Trimming stripped 4 bases from V and 0 bases from J, with 10 bases between. The CDR3 protein is CASSPRETSNQPQHF. CDR3 coding DNA: TGCGCCAGCAGCCCCAGAGAAACTAGCAATCAGCCCCAGCATTTT.

The chain has TRBV28 and TRBJ1-1; weak D call: TRBD1 (6 bases). V lost 5 bases to trimming and J lost 1 base, with 17 bases between them. The CDR3 runs to 16 residues. Germline CDR1 reads MDHEN; CDR2 reads SYDVKM. CDR3 sequence reads: CASSPRVARGNTEAFF. The CDR3, as DNA: TGTGCCAGCAGTCCTAGGGTAGCCAGGGGGAACACTGAAGCTTTCTTT.

The J gene is TRBJ1-3, the V gene TRBV28; D remains ambiguous. The germline V gene encodes CDR1 MDHEN and CDR2 SYDVKM. V was shortened by 4 bases and J by 0 bases, with 4 bases between the two germline ends. This CDR3 has 13 amino acids. CDR3 in DNA: TGTGCCAGCAGTTCCTCCTCTGGAAACACCATATATTTT. Translated: CASSSSSGNTIYF.

The rearrangement uses TRBV19 and TRBJ2-7, with 8 positions matching TRBD1. J was trimmed by 0 bases and V by 5 bases; bases with no gene match: 12. The CDR3 is 17 residues long. Looked up from germline, CDR1 is LNHDA and CDR2 is SQIVND (reference sequence). CDR3 amino acids: CASSSSYRGQGSYEQYF. The CDR3 DNA is TGTGCCAGTAGTTCCTCCTACCGAGGACAGGGCTCCTACGAGCAGTACTTC.

CDR3 DNA sequence: TGTGCCACCAGGCTTCCGGATTGGGGCACCGGGGAGCTGTTTTTT. This translates into CATRLPDWGTGELFF. The chain recombines TRBV15 with TRBJ2-2, with D unclear. CDR3 length equals 15 residues. V was cut by 6 bases and J by 4 bases, with 15 bases left in between. Looked up from germline, CDR1 is LNHNV and CDR2 is YYDKDF (reference sequence).

CDR3 in DNA: TGTGCCAGCAGCGTAACCCGGGGAAGGGACTACAATGAGCAGTTCTTC. This encodes CASSVTRGRDYNEQFF. The genes are TRBV7-9 and TRBJ2-1, with D tentatively TRBD2 (5 bases). The CDR3 extends over 16 amino acids. Germline CDR1 SEHNR, CDR2 FQNEAQ (reference sequence). V lost 5 bases and J lost 3, with 17 bases in between.

This clone was recorded only once. CDR3 residues: CASSQEGTDLSYEQYF. In DNA, the CDR3 is TGCGCCAGCAGCCAAGAAGGAACAGACCTCTCCTACGAGCAGTACTTC. This rearrangement joins TRBV4-1 to TRBJ2-7; D unclear. Germline V gene sequence: CDR1 MGHRA, CDR2 YSYEKL. The CDR3 is 16 amino acids. The germline V and J ends were trimmed by 0 bases and 0 bases, with 12 bases remaining between them.

The chain is built from TRBV4-3 and TRBJ2-1; no firm D call. The V end was cut by 2 bases, the J end by 4 bases, with 0 bases between. CDR1 and CDR2 (germline): LGHNA, YSLEER. This CDR3 has 11 residues. CDR3 loop: CASSQYNEQFF. The CDR3 region has the DNA TGCGCCAGCAGCCAATACAATGAGCAGTTCTTC.

V usage is TRBV2 and J usage is TRBJ2-3; weak D call: TRBD2 (6 bases). V dropped 8 bases and J dropped 1 base, with 19 bases sitting between them. Germline V gene sequence: CDR1 SNHLY, CDR2 FYNNEI. This CDR3 is built from 16 residues. CDR3 sequence (DNA): TGTGCCAGCGGGGGGATAGGGGAGGTAGGCACAGATACGCAGTATTTT. It specifies CASGGIGEVGTDTQYF. The full variable domain, completed using reference TRBV2 and TRBJ2-3, is EPEVTQTPSHQVTQMGQEVILRCVPISNHLYFYWYRQILGQKVEFLVSFYNNEISEKSEIFDDQFSVERPDGSNFTLKIRSTKLEDSAMYFCASGGIGEVGTDTQYFGPGTRLTVL.